This TCR beta chain was observed in a study of blood T cell repertoires in COVID-19. Between the trimmed V and J ends, which lost 2 bases and 9 bases, there was a span of 18 bases. Germline V CDR1 and CDR2: SGHRS, YFSETQ. CDR3 length: 14 amino acids. Clones were read by immunoSEQ multiplex PCR, and TCRdb kept only the in-frame ones, dropping some. The table has roughly 230,000 clones, approximately 92% seen once. This clonotype was sampled from a woman aged 40 to 50 who had recovered from COVID-19. The chain is built from TRBV5-1 and TRBJ2-7; a possible D gene is TRBD1 (7 bases). Sequenced: peripheral blood. The CDR3 loop reads CASSFAEGDSGQYF. DNA for the CDR3: TGCGCCAGCAGCTTCGCGGAGGGGGACAGTGGGCAGTACTTC.